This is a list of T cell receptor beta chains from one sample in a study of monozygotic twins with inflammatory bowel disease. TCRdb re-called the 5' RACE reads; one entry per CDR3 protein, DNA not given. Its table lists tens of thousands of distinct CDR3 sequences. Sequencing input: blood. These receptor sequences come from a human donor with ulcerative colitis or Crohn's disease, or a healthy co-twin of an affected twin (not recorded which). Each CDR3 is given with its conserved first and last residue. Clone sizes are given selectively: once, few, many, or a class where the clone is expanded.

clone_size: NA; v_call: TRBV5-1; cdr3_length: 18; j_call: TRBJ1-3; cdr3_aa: CASAVQVGGLRAGNTIYF
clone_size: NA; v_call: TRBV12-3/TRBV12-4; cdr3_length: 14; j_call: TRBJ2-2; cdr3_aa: CATRPDSSTGELFF
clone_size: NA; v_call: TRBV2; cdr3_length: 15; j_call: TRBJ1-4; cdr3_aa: CASSGQGSANEKLFF
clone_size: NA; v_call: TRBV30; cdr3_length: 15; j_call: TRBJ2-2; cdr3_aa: CAWSVRGQGTGELFF
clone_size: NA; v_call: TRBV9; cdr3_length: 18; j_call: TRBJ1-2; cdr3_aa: CASSATGSWGLAGYGYTF
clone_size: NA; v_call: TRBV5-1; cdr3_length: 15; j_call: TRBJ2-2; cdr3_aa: CASSLELASTGELFF
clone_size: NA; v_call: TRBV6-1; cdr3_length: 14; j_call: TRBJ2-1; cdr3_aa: CASSEEASYNEQFF
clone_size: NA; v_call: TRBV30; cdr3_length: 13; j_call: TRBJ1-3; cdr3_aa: CAYLPGNQNTIYF
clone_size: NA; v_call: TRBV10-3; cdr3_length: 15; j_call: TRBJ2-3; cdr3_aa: CAISEGPHSTDTQYF
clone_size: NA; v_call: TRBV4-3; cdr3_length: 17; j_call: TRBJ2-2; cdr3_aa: CASSQMPGQTNTGELFF
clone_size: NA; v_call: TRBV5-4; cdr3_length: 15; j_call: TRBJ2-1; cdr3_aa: CASSLVGGWVNEQFF
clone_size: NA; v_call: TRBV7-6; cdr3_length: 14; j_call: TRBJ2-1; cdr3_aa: CASSFIGTESEQFF
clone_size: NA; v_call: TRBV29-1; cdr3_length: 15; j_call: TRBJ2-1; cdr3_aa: CSVADRLPEGDEQFF
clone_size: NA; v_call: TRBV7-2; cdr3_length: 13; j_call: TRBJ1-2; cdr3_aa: CASSPQARNGYTF
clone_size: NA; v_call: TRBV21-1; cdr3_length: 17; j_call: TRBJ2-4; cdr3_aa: CASSKGGRILIKNIQYF
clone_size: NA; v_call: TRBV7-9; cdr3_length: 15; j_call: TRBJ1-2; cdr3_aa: CASSLAAGGAGGYTF
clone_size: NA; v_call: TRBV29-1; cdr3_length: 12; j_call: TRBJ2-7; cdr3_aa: CSVRQSSYEQYF
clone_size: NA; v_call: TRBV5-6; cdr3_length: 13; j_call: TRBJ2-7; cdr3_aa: CASSLSRYYEQYF
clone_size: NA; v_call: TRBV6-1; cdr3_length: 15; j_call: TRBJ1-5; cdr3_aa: CASSEREGSREPQHF
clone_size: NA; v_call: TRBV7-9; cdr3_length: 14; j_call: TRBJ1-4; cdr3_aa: CASSSGTNYEKLFF
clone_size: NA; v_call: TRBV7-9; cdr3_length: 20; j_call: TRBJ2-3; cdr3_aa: CASSLYRLAGAVPGADTQYF
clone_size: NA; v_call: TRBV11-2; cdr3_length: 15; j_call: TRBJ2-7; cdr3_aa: CASSSGEWQGYEQYF
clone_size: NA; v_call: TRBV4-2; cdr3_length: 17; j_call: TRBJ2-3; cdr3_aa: CASSQVDSGSRTDTQYF
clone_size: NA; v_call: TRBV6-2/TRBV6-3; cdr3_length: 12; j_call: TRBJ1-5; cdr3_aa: CASSTRDQPQHF
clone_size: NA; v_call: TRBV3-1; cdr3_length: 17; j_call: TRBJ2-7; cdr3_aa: CASSHRGRGAGAYEQYF
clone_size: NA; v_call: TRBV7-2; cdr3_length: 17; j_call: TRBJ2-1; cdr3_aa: CASSSGPGLAGYNDQFF
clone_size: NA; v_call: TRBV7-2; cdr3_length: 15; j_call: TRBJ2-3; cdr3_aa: CASSLGPSGGNTQYF
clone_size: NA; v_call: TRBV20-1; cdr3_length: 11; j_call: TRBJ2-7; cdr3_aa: CSARDLYEQYF
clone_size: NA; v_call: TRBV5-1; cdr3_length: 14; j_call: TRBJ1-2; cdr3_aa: CASSLAGTAYGYTF
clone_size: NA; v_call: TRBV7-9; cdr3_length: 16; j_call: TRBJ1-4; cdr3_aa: CASSSPPSRWGEKLFF
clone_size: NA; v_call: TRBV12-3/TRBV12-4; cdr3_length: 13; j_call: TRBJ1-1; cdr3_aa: CASSKQGNTEAFF
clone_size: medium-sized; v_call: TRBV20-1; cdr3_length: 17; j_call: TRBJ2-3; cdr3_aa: CSAEGNLALASTDTQYF
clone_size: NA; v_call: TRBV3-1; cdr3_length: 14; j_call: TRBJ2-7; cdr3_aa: CASSHRGQGDEQYF
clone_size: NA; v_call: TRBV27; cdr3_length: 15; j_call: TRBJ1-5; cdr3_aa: CASREGVVSNQPQHF
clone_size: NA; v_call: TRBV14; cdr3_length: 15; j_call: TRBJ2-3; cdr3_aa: CASSLLVGRTDTQYF
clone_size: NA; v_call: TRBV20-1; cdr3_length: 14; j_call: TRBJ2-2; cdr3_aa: CSVTGGRAAGELFF
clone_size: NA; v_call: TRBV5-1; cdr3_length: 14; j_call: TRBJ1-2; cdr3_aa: CASRETSVDYGYTF
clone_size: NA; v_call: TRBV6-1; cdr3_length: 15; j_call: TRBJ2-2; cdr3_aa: CASSEVDRDTGELFF
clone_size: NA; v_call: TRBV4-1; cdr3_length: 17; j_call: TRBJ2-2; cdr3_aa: CASSQVDMGVITGELFF
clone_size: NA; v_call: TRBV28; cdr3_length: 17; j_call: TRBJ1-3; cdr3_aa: CASSPSAGRGSGNTIYF
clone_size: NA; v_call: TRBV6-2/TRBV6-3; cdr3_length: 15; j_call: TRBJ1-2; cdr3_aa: CASSPQLGANYGYTF
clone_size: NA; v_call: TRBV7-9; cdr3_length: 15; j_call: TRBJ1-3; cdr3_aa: CASSLAHGDGNTIYF
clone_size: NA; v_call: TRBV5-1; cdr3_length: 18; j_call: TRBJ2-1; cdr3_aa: CASSLARSVERAVNEQFF
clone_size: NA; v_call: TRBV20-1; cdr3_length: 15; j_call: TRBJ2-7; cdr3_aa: CSASAPDYRSYEQYF
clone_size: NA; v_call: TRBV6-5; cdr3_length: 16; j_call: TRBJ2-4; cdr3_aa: CASSSGLAGEGYIQYF
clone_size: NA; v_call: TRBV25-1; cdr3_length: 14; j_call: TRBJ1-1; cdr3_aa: CASSDPRGPGEAFF
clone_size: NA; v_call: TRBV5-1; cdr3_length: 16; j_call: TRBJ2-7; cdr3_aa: CASSLTPGTGAYEQYF
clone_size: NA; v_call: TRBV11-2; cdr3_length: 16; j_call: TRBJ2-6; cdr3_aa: CASSQENPSGANVLTF
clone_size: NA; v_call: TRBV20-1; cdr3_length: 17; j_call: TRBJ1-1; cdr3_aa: CSARDSTPRRLNTEAFF
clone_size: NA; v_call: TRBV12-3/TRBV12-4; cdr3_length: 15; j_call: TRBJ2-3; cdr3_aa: CASSLGSGGTDTQYF
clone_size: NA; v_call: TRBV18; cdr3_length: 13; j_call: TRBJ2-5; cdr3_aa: CASSFGQQETQYF
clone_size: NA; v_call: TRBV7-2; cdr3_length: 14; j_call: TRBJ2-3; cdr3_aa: CASSSKVGTDTQYF
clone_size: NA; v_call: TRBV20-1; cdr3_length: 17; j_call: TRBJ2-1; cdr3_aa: CSARRREKGSAYNEQFF
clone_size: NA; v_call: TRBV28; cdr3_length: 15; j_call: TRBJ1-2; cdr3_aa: CASSFRAVQGYGYTF
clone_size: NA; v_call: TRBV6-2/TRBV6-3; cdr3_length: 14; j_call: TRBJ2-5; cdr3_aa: CASSDRDPRETQYF
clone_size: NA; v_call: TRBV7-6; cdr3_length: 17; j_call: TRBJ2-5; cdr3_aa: CASSSITPRGPGETQYF
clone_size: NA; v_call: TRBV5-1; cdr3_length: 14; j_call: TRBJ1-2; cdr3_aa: CASSPGQGADGYTF
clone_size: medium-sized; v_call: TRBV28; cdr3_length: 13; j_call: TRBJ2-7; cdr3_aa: CASSSGNLYEQYF
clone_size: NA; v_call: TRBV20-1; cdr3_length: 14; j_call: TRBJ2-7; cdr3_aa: CSARDPGPAYEQYF